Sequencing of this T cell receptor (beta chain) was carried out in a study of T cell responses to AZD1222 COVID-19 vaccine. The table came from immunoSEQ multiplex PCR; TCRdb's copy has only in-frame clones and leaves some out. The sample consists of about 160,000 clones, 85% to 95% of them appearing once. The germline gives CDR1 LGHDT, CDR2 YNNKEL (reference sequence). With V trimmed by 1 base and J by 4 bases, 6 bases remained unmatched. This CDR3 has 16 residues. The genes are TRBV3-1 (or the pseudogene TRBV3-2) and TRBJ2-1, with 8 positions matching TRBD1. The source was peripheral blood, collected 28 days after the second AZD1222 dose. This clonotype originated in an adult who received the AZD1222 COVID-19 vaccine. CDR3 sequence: CASSQGLGQVYNEQFF. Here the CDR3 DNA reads TGTGCCAGCAGCCAAGGGCTGGGACAGGTGTACAATGAGCAGTTCTTC.